This TCR beta chain comes out of a study of patients and donors after allogeneic stem cell transplantation. With 1 base removed from V and 1 base from J, the gap between germline ends came to 22 bases. Germline CDR1 is SGHAT and CDR2 is FQDESV (reference sequence). The CDR3 contains 19 residues. TCRdb reprocessed the RT-PCR reads with MiXCR, giving one entry per CDR3 protein. Among about a million distinct CDR3 sequences, about a sixth were seen once, and the ten largest hold roughly 6.4%. The TCR comes from a human donor who was either an allogeneic HSCT recipient or a stem cell or donor lymphocyte infusion donor (not recorded which). It is not recorded whose cells these are; they may come from a transplant donor. This chain connects TRBV11-1 to TRBJ1-1, with D possibly matching TRBD1 (5 bases). The sample taken for sequencing was blood, either unsorted or a sorted T cell fraction (not recorded which). CDR3 amino acids: CASSLVASGWGAGNTEAFF. CDR3 DNA: TGTGCCAGCAGCTTAGTAGCGTCCGGTTGGGGCGCAGGGAACACTGAAGCTTTCTTT. Based on the CDR3 plus reference TRBV11-1 and TRBJ1-1, the full variable domain is EAEVAQSPRYKITEKSQAVAFWCDPISGHATLYWYRQILGQGPELLVQFQDESVVDDSQLPKDRFSAERLKGVDSTLKIQPAELGDSAMYLCASSLVASGWGAGNTEAFFGQGTRLTVV.